The rows below give T cell receptor beta chains drawn from one sample of a study of vaccination and CD4 T cells after COVID-19. These TCRs' antigens remain unknown. Each CDR3 protein is one row after TCRdb ran MiXCR on the PCR reads. Counted here are about 7,100 distinct CDR3 sequences, 74% occurring once; the ten biggest clones make up roughly 15%. The sequenced material came from CD4+ T cells from blood, cultured in vitro. These receptors all stem from a human donor who had recovered from COVID-19. Each CDR3 is given with its conserved first and last residue. The order of the fields is D gene, V gene, J gene, clone size, CDR3 protein, CDR3 DNA. D genes are given only for firm matches. Expanded clones get a size class; other rows say once, few or many, or leave the size out.

d_gene: NA
v_gene: TRBV20-1
j_gene: TRBJ1-2
abundance: NA
CDR3aa: CSARVRQDRYGYTF
CDR3nt: TGCAGTGCTAGAGTCCGACAGGACCGCTATGGCTACACCTTC

d_gene: NA
v_gene: TRBV6-1
j_gene: TRBJ1-2
abundance: NA
CDR3aa: CASSLTGPLSNGYTF
CDR3nt: TGTGCCAGCAGCCTAACCGGGCCATTATCAAACGGCTACACCTTC

d_gene: TRBD1
v_gene: TRBV24-1
j_gene: TRBJ1-1
abundance: NA
CDR3aa: CATSDQRDREAFF
CDR3nt: TGTGCCACCAGTGATCAACGGGACAGGGAAGCTTTCTTT

d_gene: NA
v_gene: TRBV20-1
j_gene: TRBJ2-1
abundance: few
CDR3aa: CSARRPGLESYNEQFF
CDR3nt: TGCAGTGCTAGAAGACCGGGACTCGAATCCTACAATGAGCAGTTCTTC

d_gene: NA
v_gene: TRBV5-1
j_gene: TRBJ2-1
abundance: NA
CDR3aa: CASSPPGLYNEQFF
CDR3nt: TGCGCCAGCAGCCCACCGGGACTCTACAATGAGCAGTTCTTC

d_gene: TRBD2
v_gene: TRBV7-6
j_gene: TRBJ2-3
abundance: NA
CDR3aa: CASSLFRTSARTDTQYF
CDR3nt: TGTGCCAGCAGCTTATTCCGGACTAGCGCACGCACAGATACGCAGTATTTT

d_gene: NA
v_gene: TRBV27
j_gene: TRBJ1-2
abundance: NA
CDR3aa: CASSPTRTAHYGYTF
CDR3nt: TGTGCCAGCAGCCCGACTAGGACAGCTCACTATGGCTACACCTTC

d_gene: NA
v_gene: TRBV6-4
j_gene: TRBJ1-2
abundance: once
CDR3aa: CAKERGGSGYTF
CDR3nt: TGTGCCAAAGAAAGGGGGGGGTCCGGCTACACCTTC

d_gene: NA
v_gene: TRBV7-9
j_gene: TRBJ1-2
abundance: few
CDR3aa: CASRSKASGNDYGYTF
CDR3nt: TGTGCCAGCAGATCCAAAGCCTCAGGGAACGACTATGGCTACACCTTC

d_gene: TRBD2
v_gene: TRBV6-2/TRBV6-3
j_gene: TRBJ2-1
abundance: few
CDR3aa: CASSRGTSGRRYEQFF
CDR3nt: TGTGCCAGCAGCCGCGGGACTAGCGGGAGGCGATATGAGCAGTTCTTC

d_gene: NA
v_gene: TRBV6-1
j_gene: TRBJ1-5
abundance: NA
CDR3aa: CASSEAPQGLGSNQPQHF
CDR3nt: TGTGCCAGCAGTGAGGCGCCTCAGGGGCTAGGGAGCAATCAGCCCCAGCATTTT

d_gene: NA
v_gene: TRBV19
j_gene: TRBJ2-5
abundance: NA
CDR3aa: CASSPGPGRVKTQYF
CDR3nt: TGTGCCAGTAGTCCCGGGCCGGGCCGGGTGAAGACCCAGTACTTC

d_gene: NA
v_gene: TRBV6-2/TRBV6-3
j_gene: TRBJ1-2
abundance: NA
CDR3aa: CASSYDSFDYGYTF
CDR3nt: TGTGCCAGCAGTTACGACAGTTTCGACTATGGCTACACCTTC

d_gene: TRBD1
v_gene: TRBV15
j_gene: TRBJ1-2
abundance: few
CDR3aa: CATSPPTGGYGYTF
CDR3nt: TGTGCCACCAGCCCACCGACAGGGGGCTATGGCTACACCTTC

d_gene: TRBD2
v_gene: TRBV7-2
j_gene: TRBJ2-1
abundance: medium-sized
CDR3aa: CASSLGQIGGGNEQFF
CDR3nt: TGTGCCAGCAGCTTAGGTCAAATTGGGGGGGGCAATGAGCAGTTCTTC

d_gene: TRBD2
v_gene: TRBV20-1
j_gene: TRBJ2-3
abundance: NA
CDR3aa: CSALGAGAVRTQYF
CDR3nt: TGCAGTGCCCTGGGAGCGGGAGCGGTTAGGACGCAGTATTTT

d_gene: TRBD1
v_gene: TRBV19
j_gene: TRBJ1-5
abundance: NA
CDR3aa: CASSRDSLDRVGRFNQPQHF
CDR3nt: TGTGCCAGTAGCAGAGACTCCCTCGACAGGGTAGGGAGGTTTAATCAGCCCCAGCATTTT

d_gene: NA
v_gene: TRBV7-2
j_gene: TRBJ1-6
abundance: NA
CDR3aa: CASSRGTPNSPLHF
CDR3nt: TGTGCCAGCAGCCGCGGGACCCCAAATTCACCCCTCCACTTT

d_gene: NA
v_gene: TRBV12-3/TRBV12-4
j_gene: TRBJ1-5
abundance: NA
CDR3aa: CASSFQLTGVNQPQHF
CDR3nt: TGTGCCAGCAGTTTTCAGTTGACGGGGGTCAATCAGCCCCAGCATTTT

d_gene: NA
v_gene: TRBV5-1
j_gene: TRBJ2-5
abundance: NA
CDR3aa: CASADLAQRQETQYF
CDR3nt: TGCGCCAGCGCCGATCTAGCGCAGCGACAAGAGACCCAGTACTTC

d_gene: NA
v_gene: TRBV19
j_gene: TRBJ1-2
abundance: NA
CDR3aa: CASSVSNYGYTF
CDR3nt: TGTGCCAGTAGCGTCAGTAACTATGGCTACACCTTC

d_gene: NA
v_gene: TRBV7-3
j_gene: TRBJ2-6
abundance: medium-sized
CDR3aa: CASSFVSGANVLTF
CDR3nt: TGTGCCAGCAGCTTCGTCTCTGGGGCCAACGTCCTGACTTTC

d_gene: NA
v_gene: TRBV7-2
j_gene: TRBJ1-5
abundance: NA
CDR3aa: CASSLVSGINQPQHF
CDR3nt: TGTGCCAGCAGCTTAGTGTCAGGGATCAACCAGCCCCAGCATTTT

d_gene: NA
v_gene: TRBV20-1
j_gene: TRBJ1-5
abundance: NA
CDR3aa: CSARPQGYSNQPQHF
CDR3nt: TGCAGTGCTCGACCTCAGGGTTATAGCAATCAGCCCCAGCATTTT

d_gene: TRBD1
v_gene: TRBV7-2
j_gene: TRBJ1-5
abundance: NA
CDR3aa: CASSHIRDRQPQHF
CDR3nt: TGTGCCAGCAGCCATATCCGGGACAGGCAGCCCCAGCATTTT

d_gene: NA
v_gene: TRBV20-1
j_gene: TRBJ1-5
abundance: once
CDR3aa: CSARRGLRGSNQPQHF
CDR3nt: TGCAGTGCGAGAAGGGGGTTGAGAGGAAGCAATCAGCCCCAGCATTTT

d_gene: TRBD1
v_gene: TRBV24-1
j_gene: TRBJ1-5
abundance: NA
CDR3aa: CATRRNRGYSNQPQHF
CDR3nt: TGTGCCACCAGGAGAAACAGGGGATATAGCAATCAGCCCCAGCATTTT

d_gene: TRBD1
v_gene: TRBV27
j_gene: TRBJ2-1
abundance: NA
CDR3aa: CASSVPRGSSYNEQFF
CDR3nt: TGTGCCAGCAGTGTACCCAGGGGGAGCTCCTACAATGAGCAGTTCTTC

d_gene: NA
v_gene: TRBV10-3
j_gene: TRBJ1-6
abundance: NA
CDR3aa: CAISPTDGGDSPLHF
CDR3nt: TGTGCCATCAGTCCGACGGACGGCGGGGATTCACCCCTCCACTTT

d_gene: NA
v_gene: TRBV11-2
j_gene: TRBJ1-6
abundance: NA
CDR3aa: CASSPNREAAYNSPLHF
CDR3nt: TGTGCCAGCAGCCCTAACAGGGAGGCCGCCTATAATTCACCCCTCCACTTT

d_gene: NA
v_gene: TRBV21-1
j_gene: TRBJ1-2
abundance: NA
CDR3aa: CASSTLTGPGQMNYGYTF
CDR3nt: TGTGCCAGCAGCACATTAACCGGACCGGGACAGATGAACTATGGCTACACCTTC

d_gene: NA
v_gene: TRBV29-1
j_gene: TRBJ2-2
abundance: NA
CDR3aa: CSAPGQTTGELFF
CDR3nt: TGCAGCGCCCCCGGACAGACTACCGGGGAGCTGTTTTTT

d_gene: NA
v_gene: TRBV6-5
j_gene: TRBJ2-5
abundance: NA
CDR3aa: CASSYRASQETQYF
CDR3nt: TGTGCCAGCAGTTACAGGGCATCACAAGAGACCCAGTACTTC

d_gene: TRBD1
v_gene: TRBV24-1
j_gene: TRBJ1-5
abundance: NA
CDR3aa: CATSERIEKGASNQPQHF
CDR3nt: TGTGCCACCAGTGAACGGATTGAGAAGGGGGCTAGCAATCAGCCCCAGCATTTT

d_gene: TRBD1
v_gene: TRBV6-5
j_gene: TRBJ1-6
abundance: NA
CDR3aa: CASSYGQGAKVSAPLHF
CDR3nt: TGTGCCAGCAGTTACGGTCAGGGGGCTAAAGTTTCTGCACCCCTCCACTTT

d_gene: TRBD1
v_gene: TRBV27
j_gene: TRBJ2-4
abundance: NA
CDR3aa: CASSGTGKNIQYF
CDR3nt: TGTGCCAGCAGCGGGACAGGGAAAAACATTCAGTACTTC

d_gene: NA
v_gene: TRBV7-9
j_gene: TRBJ1-4
abundance: NA
CDR3aa: CASSSPGEKLFF
CDR3nt: TGTGCCAGCAGCTCTCCAGGAGAAAAACTGTTTTTT

d_gene: NA
v_gene: TRBV6-2/TRBV6-3
j_gene: TRBJ1-1
abundance: NA
CDR3aa: CASSPSLSIEAFF
CDR3nt: TGTGCCAGCAGTCCCTCCTTGAGCATTGAAGCTTTCTTT

d_gene: NA
v_gene: TRBV28
j_gene: TRBJ2-5
abundance: NA
CDR3aa: CASSDPRGTRRDETQYF
CDR3nt: TGTGCCAGCAGCGATCCAAGGGGCACCCGAAGGGATGAGACCCAGTACTTC

d_gene: TRBD1
v_gene: TRBV4-1
j_gene: TRBJ1-6
abundance: NA
CDR3aa: CASSQDMRQGTVASPLHF
CDR3nt: TGCGCCAGCAGCCAAGATATGAGACAGGGGACGGTTGCATCACCCCTCCACTTT

d_gene: NA
v_gene: TRBV28
j_gene: TRBJ1-1
abundance: NA
CDR3aa: CASSFTVGLNTEAFF
CDR3nt: TGTGCCAGCAGTTTTACAGTGGGGCTTAACACTGAAGCTTTCTTT

d_gene: NA
v_gene: TRBV20-1
j_gene: TRBJ1-5
abundance: NA
CDR3aa: CSARNPIGGNQPQHF
CDR3nt: TGCAGTGCCAGAAACCCCATCGGTGGCAATCAGCCCCAGCATTTT

d_gene: TRBD2
v_gene: TRBV7-8
j_gene: TRBJ2-7
abundance: NA
CDR3aa: CASSPSAGTSYEQYF
CDR3nt: TGTGCCAGCAGCCCCTCAGCGGGAACCTCCTACGAGCAGTACTTC

d_gene: NA
v_gene: TRBV24-1
j_gene: TRBJ1-5
abundance: NA
CDR3aa: CATGPPGDNQPQHF
CDR3nt: TGTGCCACCGGCCCCCCGGGTGACAATCAGCCCCAGCATTTT